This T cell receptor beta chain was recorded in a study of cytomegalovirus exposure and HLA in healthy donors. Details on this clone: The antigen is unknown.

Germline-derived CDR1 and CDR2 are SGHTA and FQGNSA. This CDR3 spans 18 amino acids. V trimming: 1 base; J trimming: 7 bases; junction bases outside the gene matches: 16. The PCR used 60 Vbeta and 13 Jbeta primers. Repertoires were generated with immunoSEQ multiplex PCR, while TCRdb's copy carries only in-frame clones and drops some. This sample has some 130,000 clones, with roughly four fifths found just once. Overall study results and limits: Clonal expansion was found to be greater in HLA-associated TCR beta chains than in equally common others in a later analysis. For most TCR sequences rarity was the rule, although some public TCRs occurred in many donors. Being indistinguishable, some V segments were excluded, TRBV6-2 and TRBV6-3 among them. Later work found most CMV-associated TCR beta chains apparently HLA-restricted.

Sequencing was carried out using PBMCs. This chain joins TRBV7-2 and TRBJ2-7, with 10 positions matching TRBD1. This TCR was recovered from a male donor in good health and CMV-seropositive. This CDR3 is CASSLVGYGTGVTPEQYF. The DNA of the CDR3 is TGTGCCAGCAGCTTAGTTGGGTATGGGACAGGGGTCACCCCGGAGCAGTACTTC.